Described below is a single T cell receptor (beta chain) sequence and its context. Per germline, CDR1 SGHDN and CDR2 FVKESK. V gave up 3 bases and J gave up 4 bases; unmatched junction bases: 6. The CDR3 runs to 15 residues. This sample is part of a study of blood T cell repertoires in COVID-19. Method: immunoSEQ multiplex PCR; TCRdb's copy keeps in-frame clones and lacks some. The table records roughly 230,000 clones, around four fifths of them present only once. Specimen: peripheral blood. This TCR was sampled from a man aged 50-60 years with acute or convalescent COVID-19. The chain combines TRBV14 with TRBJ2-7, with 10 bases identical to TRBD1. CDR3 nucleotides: TGTGCCAGCAGCCACGGGACAGGGGCTTGGTACGAGCAGTACTTC. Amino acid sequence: CASSHGTGAWYEQYF.